Listed below are T cell receptor beta chains from one sample, sequenced in a study of persistence of HIV-infected CD4 T cells. Sequenced by immunoSEQ multiplex PCR; TCRdb stores in-frame clones only, minus some. The profile shows 25,000 to 35,000 clones, roughly 82% of them singletons. What these receptors recognize is not known. This material consisted of CD4+ T cells sorted from PBMCs after approximately 19-hour stimulation, taken from a patient who received antiretroviral therapy. The receptors shown here come from an adult man with HIV who was CMV-seropositive. Both conserved end residues are part of each CDR3. Fields, in order: V gene, clone size, D gene, J gene, CDR3 DNA, CDR3 protein. A D gene is named only where the DNA matches it firmly. Clone size appears in some rows only: once, few, many, or a class for an expanded clone.

V gene: TRBV29-1; clone size: -; D gene: -; J gene: TRBJ1-1; CDR3 DNA: TGCAGTTATAGGCGGGGCGCGGGGACTGAAGCTTTCTTT; CDR3 protein: CSYRRGAGTEAFF
V gene: TRBV3-1/TRBV3-2; clone size: -; D gene: -; J gene: TRBJ1-3; CDR3 DNA: TGTGCCAGCAGCCCAGACAGTTTCTCTGGAAACACCATATATTTT; CDR3 protein: CASSPDSFSGNTIYF
V gene: TRBV12-3/TRBV12-4; clone size: -; D gene: TRBD1; J gene: TRBJ1-1; CDR3 DNA: TGTGCCAGCAGACGGGACAGGGACCGAGAAGCTTTCTTT; CDR3 protein: CASRRDRDREAFF
V gene: TRBV4-3; clone size: -; D gene: -; J gene: TRBJ1-4; CDR3 DNA: TGCGCCAGCAGCCCGAACAGCCTTGCGACTAATGAAAAACTGTTTTTT; CDR3 protein: CASSPNSLATNEKLFF
V gene: TRBV6-1; clone size: -; D gene: TRBD2; J gene: TRBJ2-3; CDR3 DNA: TGTGCCAGCAGTGAAGAGAGTAGCGGGTTTGACACAGATACGCAGTATTTT; CDR3 protein: CASSEESSGFDTDTQYF
V gene: TRBV5-5; clone size: -; D gene: -; J gene: TRBJ2-1; CDR3 DNA: TGTGCCAGCAGCCCTGGAGTGGGGTCCCTTTACAATGAGCAGTTCTTC; CDR3 protein: CASSPGVGSLYNEQFF
V gene: TRBV4-2; clone size: -; D gene: -; J gene: TRBJ2-5; CDR3 DNA: TGTGCCAGCAGCTCAGAAGAGACCCAGTACTTC; CDR3 protein: CASSSEETQYF
V gene: TRBV6-5; clone size: -; D gene: TRBD1; J gene: TRBJ2-5; CDR3 DNA: TGTGCCAGCAGTCGGGGACAGCAAGAGACCCAGTACTTC; CDR3 protein: CASSRGQQETQYF
V gene: TRBV9; clone size: -; D gene: -; J gene: TRBJ2-3; CDR3 DNA: TGTGCCAGCAGCGTAGGGAGAGCGGGCCCGACAGATACGCAGTATTTT; CDR3 protein: CASSVGRAGPTDTQYF
V gene: TRBV5-4; clone size: -; D gene: -; J gene: TRBJ1-1; CDR3 DNA: TGTGCCAGCAGCTTGGCGCCGGGGAGGAACACTGAAGCTTTCTTT; CDR3 protein: CASSLAPGRNTEAFF
V gene: TRBV18; clone size: once; D gene: TRBD1; J gene: TRBJ2-1; CDR3 DNA: TGTGCCAGCTCACCGCCCGGGACAGGGAGTCGCAATGAGCAGTTCTTC; CDR3 protein: CASSPPGTGSRNEQFF
V gene: TRBV9; clone size: -; D gene: TRBD1; J gene: TRBJ1-1; CDR3 DNA: TGTGCCAGCAGCCACCGGACAGGGGTCACTGAAGCTTTCTTT; CDR3 protein: CASSHRTGVTEAFF
V gene: TRBV7-8; clone size: -; D gene: -; J gene: TRBJ2-3; CDR3 DNA: TGTGCCAGCAGCCGCTCTGGGGAGGATACGCAGTATTTT; CDR3 protein: CASSRSGEDTQYF
V gene: TRBV14; clone size: -; D gene: -; J gene: TRBJ1-6; CDR3 DNA: TGTGCCAGCAGCCAAGATGCGGGTATCCGTAATTCACCCCTCCACTTT; CDR3 protein: CASSQDAGIRNSPLHF
V gene: TRBV29-1; clone size: few; D gene: -; J gene: TRBJ1-1; CDR3 DNA: TGCAGCGTTGCCCGCGACCCAGACACTGAAGCTTTCTTT; CDR3 protein: CSVARDPDTEAFF
V gene: TRBV7-6; clone size: -; D gene: TRBD2; J gene: TRBJ2-1; CDR3 DNA: TGTGCCAGCAGCTCCCGACTAGCGGGGAGCTCCTACAATGAGCAGTTCTTC; CDR3 protein: CASSSRLAGSSYNEQFF